One sample yielded the 26 T cell receptor beta chains listed below, sequenced in a study of HIV-infected patients and healthy controls (dated by TCRdb to between 2013 and 2015). Whole blood was used without cell fractionation, so all unsorted peripheral T cells were reflected in the repertoire. To prepare the library, 5' RACE was applied. The sequencer listed for this sample is Illumina MiSeq. 500 ng RNA was reverse transcribed with SuperScript III using primers against the alpha and beta constant regions. Separate alpha and beta chain libraries were made by chain-specific third strand synthesis with multiplexing indices. TCRdb reran the public reads through fastp at Q25 and MiXCR, keeping productive beta chains. Under each unique CDR3 protein, matching rows form one entry showing the most common genes and DNA. The sample data list some 19,000 distinct CDR3 sequences, and around 9.1% of these were observed just once. The leading ten clones occupy about 3% of the sample.

The sample taken for sequencing was blood. Receptors were obtained from an adult in good health.

This clonotype was picked up many times. The chain employs TRBV7-8 and TRBJ2-6, with no clear D. The CDR3 is made up of 19 amino acids. Germline-derived CDR1 and CDR2 are SGHVS and FQNEAQ. The V end lost 0 bases, the J end lost 1 base, and 16 bases lay between the germline ends. The CDR3 here is CASSLALRPGRSGANVLTF. The CDR3 DNA reads TGTGCCAGCAGCTTAGCGCTAAGGCCAGGTCGATCTGGGGCCAACGTCCTGACTTTC.

This clonotype was detected ten times or more. The chain links TRBV3-1 to TRBJ2-3; D call uncertain. V lost 1 base and J 1 base, leaving 9 bases between the germline ends. This CDR3 region has 15 residues. Germline loops: CDR1 LGHDT, CDR2 YNNKEL (reference sequence). CDR3 DNA: TGTGCCAGCAGCCAAGCCGTCCGTGGCACAGATACGCAGTATTTT. It specifies CASSQAVRGTDTQYF.

This clonotype was seen ten or more times. The rearrangement uses TRBV5-6 and TRBJ2-7; the D is unclear. The CDR3 has 15 amino acids. CDR1 and CDR2 from the germline V gene are SGHDT and YYEEEE. V lost 0 bases to trimming and J lost 0 bases, with 10 bases between them. The CDR3 DNA reads as TGTGCCAGCAGCTTGGACCCTACGCCCTCCTACGAGCAGTACTTC. Its protein is CASSLDPTPSYEQYF.

This clonotype came up many times. The J gene is TRBJ2-3, the V gene TRBV6-5; 9 nucleotides match TRBD2. This CDR3 spans 14 amino acids. Germline assignment: CDR1 MNHEY and CDR2 SVGAGI. Trimming at V came to 2 bases and at J to 3 bases, leaving 0 bases not matched to a gene. This CDR3 reads CASSYLAGTDTQYF. The CDR3 nucleotides read TGTGCCAGCAGTTACCTAGCGGGAACAGATACGCAGTATTTT.

This clonotype was recorded at least ten times. This sequence joins TRBV5-1 and TRBJ2-1; D is possibly TRBD1 or TRBD2 (6 bases each). The CDR3 spans 12 residues. V was cut by 5 bases and J by 8 bases, with 11 bases left in between. Germline assignment: CDR1 SGHRS and CDR2 YFSETQ. CDR3 residues: CASRGGPDEQFF. The DNA of the CDR3 is TGCGCCAGCAGGGGGGGCCCTGATGAGCAGTTCTTC.

This clonotype is categorized as medium-sized. This sequence joins TRBV30 and TRBJ2-1; D perhaps matches TRBD1 (6 bases). CDR3 length equals 11 residues. The germline V gene encodes CDR1 GTSNPN and CDR2 SVGIG (reference sequence). Trimming removed 1 base at V and 12 bases at J, with 10 bases between. The CDR3 protein is CAWSAQGMQFF. The CDR3 DNA reads as TGTGCCTGGAGTGCACAGGGTATGCAGTTCTTC.

In its sample, this clonotype ranks as medium-sized. The chain uses TRBV28 and TRBJ2-3; tentatively, D is TRBD2 (6 bases). The CDR3 runs 15 residues. V gave up 4 bases and J gave up 6 bases, with 17 bases separating them. In germline, CDR1 is MDHEN, CDR2 SYDVKM. The CDR3 coding sequence is TGTGCCAGCAGTTCGTCCGTGGGGAGGACGGATACGCAGTATTTT. Translated: CASSSSVGRTDTQYF.

This clonotype occurred many times. J is TRBJ1-1 and V is TRBV6-5, with 9 bases fitting TRBD1. This CDR3 is 15 amino acids long. J lost 1 base, V lost 6 bases, and 6 bases had no gene match. CDR1 and CDR2 from the germline V gene are MNHEY and SVGAGI. The CDR3 is CASRYPGQGNTEAFF. The CDR3 nucleotides read TGTGCCAGCAGGTATCCGGGACAGGGGAACACTGAAGCTTTCTTT.

The chain combines TRBV5-4 with TRBJ2-5, with D unclear. Germline CDR1 reads SGHNT; CDR2 reads YYREEE (reference sequence). V lost 2 bases and J lost 3, with 11 bases in between. The length of the CDR3 is 14 residues. CDR3 DNA sequence: TGTGCCAGCAGCTTCTTAGGGCCGGAAGAGACCCAGTACTTC. Its protein product is CASSFLGPEETQYF.

In this sample, this clonotype turned up many times. The genes are TRBV6-6 and TRBJ2-1, with TRBD2 identical over 9 bases. The CDR3 spans 14 residues. J lost 7 bases, V lost 2 bases, and 3 bases had no gene match. CDR1 is MNHNY, CDR2 SVGAGI, per germline (reference sequence). This CDR3 is CASSYPSGKNEQFF. In nucleotides, the CDR3 is TGTGCCAGCAGTTACCCTAGCGGGAAAAATGAGCAGTTCTTC.

The sample holds a few counts of this clonotype. This sequence joins TRBV12-3 or TRBV12-4 and TRBJ2-3, with D hard to call. The ends were cut back, 2 bases at V and 5 bases at J, with 8 bases in the middle. This CDR3 comprises 13 residues. CDR3 in amino acids: CASSLTAIDTQYF. CDR3 DNA sequence: TGTGCCAGCAGTTTAACAGCTATAGATACGCAGTATTTT.

This clonotype was seen only a few times. The gene calls are TRBV6-5 and TRBJ1-1, with D possibly being TRBD1 (5 bases). The length of the CDR3 is 14 residues. The germline V gene has CDR1 MNHEY and CDR2 SVGAGI. V was pared by 6 bases and J by 6 bases, with 17 bases between. CDR3 in DNA: TGTGCCAGCAGGCCTACAGGAGGCTGGGCTGAAGCTTTCTTT. Its protein product is CASRPTGGWAEAFF.

This clonotype was counted ten times or more. The rearrangement links TRBV5-1 to TRBJ2-1, with D perhaps TRBD2 (5 bases). CDR3 length equals 16 residues. V was cut by 4 bases and J by 8 bases, with 22 bases left in between. CDR1 and CDR2 from the germline V gene are SGHRS and YFSETQ. CDR3 amino acids: CASSLLIPGREYEQFF. Written as DNA, the CDR3 is TGCGCCAGCAGCCTTCTGATTCCGGGTAGGGAGTATGAGCAGTTCTTC. The variable domain in full, with the rest retrieved from reference TRBV5-1 and TRBJ2-1, is KAGVTQTPRYLIKTRGQQVTLSCSPISGHRSVSWYQQTPGQGLQFLFEYFSETQRNKGNFPGRFSGRQFSNSRSEMNVSTLELGDSALYLCASSLLIPGREYEQFFGPGTRLTVL.

The table lists this clonotype with a few counts. The rearrangement uses TRBV6-6 and TRBJ1-5; D not certain. V lost 2 bases to trimming and J lost 2 bases, with 13 bases between them. Germline CDR1 reads MNHNY; CDR2 reads SVGAGI (reference sequence). This CDR3 spans 16 amino acids. The CDR3 nucleotides are TGTGCCAGCAGTTACCCAGGTGGTTCTGGCAATCAGCCCCAGCATTTT. Protein sequence: CASSYPGGSGNQPQHF.

By share, this clonotype ranks as medium-sized. The chain carries TRBV5-1 and TRBJ2-5; D is perhaps TRBD2 (6 bases). In germline, CDR1 is SGHRS, CDR2 YFSETQ. The CDR3 consists of 14 residues. With 0 bases removed from V and 8 bases from J, the gap between germline ends came to 14 bases. CDR3 sequence (DNA): TGCGCCAGCAGCTTGGTGGTAGGTGCGGGAACCCAGTACTTC. Encoded protein: CASSLVVGAGTQYF.

As regards this clonotype: This may come from a read error, since a much larger clone is one base off. The rearrangement links TRBV11-2 to TRBJ2-1; 11 bases line up with TRBD2. The CDR3 runs to 15 residues. Germline loops: CDR1 SGHAT, CDR2 FQNNGV. The CDR3 nucleotides read TGTGTCAGCAGCTTATCCACTAGCGGGAGAGATGAGCAGTTCTTC. This translates into CVSSLSTSGRDEQFF. The variable domain in full, with the rest retrieved from reference TRBV11-2 and TRBJ2-1, is EAGVAQSPRYKIIEKRQSVAFWCNPISGHATLYWYQQILGQGPKLLIQFQNNGVVDDSQLPKDRFSAERLKGVDSTLKIQPAKLEDSAVYLCVSSLSTSGRDEQFFGPGTRLTVL.

This clonotype was observed many times. No conserved phenylalanine or tryptophan ends this CDR3, so it is likely a read error. No DNA is shown, since the ends of the CDR3 on it are uncertain; the CDR3 is the one TCRdb lists. The V and J genes are TRBV20-1 and TRBJ2-5; TRBD2 is taken as the D call from the table, unchecked against the DNA. The CDR3 is 13 residues long, ends included. Germline CDR1 is DFQATT and CDR2 is SNEGSKA (reference sequence). CDR3 protein: CSALPHASGSSAL.

This clonotype came up many times. The genes are TRBV29-1 and TRBJ2-1, with D unresolved. CDR3 length: 11 residues. The V and J ends lost 6 bases and 8 bases respectively, with 11 bases between them. Germline CDR1 is SQVTM and CDR2 is ANQGSEA. CDR3 in amino acids: CSVGPAYEQFF. CDR3 nucleotide sequence: TGCAGCGTCGGTCCCGCCTATGAGCAGTTCTTC.

This clonotype was seen more than once but under ten times. The chain recombines TRBV6-2 or TRBV6-3 with TRBJ2-3; 10 bases match TRBD2. The CDR3 length is 17 residues. V lost 0 bases and J lost 5; bases outside the gene matches: 8. Germline loops: CDR1 MNHEY, CDR2 SVGEGT. In DNA form, the CDR3 reads TGTGCCAGCAGTTACTCGTACCTAGCGGGAGCTTTAGATACGCAGTATTTT. It is translated as CASSYSYLAGALDTQYF.

This clonotype has more than one count but fewer than ten. The chain combines TRBV29-1 with TRBJ2-1; D gene ambiguous. This CDR3 has 13 residues. The V and J ends lost 1 base and 2 bases respectively, with 6 bases between them. CDR1 is SQVTM and CDR2 is ANQGSEA in the germline V gene. In nucleotides, the CDR3 is TGCAGCGTTGAAGGGCAGCCCTACAATGAGCAGTTCTTC. It specifies CSVEGQPYNEQFF.

The chain employs TRBV3-1 and TRBJ1-1; D gene uncertain. The CDR3 loop spans 14 amino acids. With 0 bases removed from V and 9 bases from J, the gap between germline ends came to 14 bases. Germline V lookup: CDR1 LGHDT, CDR2 YNNKEL (reference sequence). The CDR3 sequence: CASSQDRIRTKAFF. The CDR3 DNA is TGTGCCAGCAGCCAAGACAGGATTAGAACAAAAGCTTTCTTT. Combining the CDR3 with reference TRBV3-1 and TRBJ1-1 gives the whole variable domain DTAVSQTPKYLVTQMGNDKSIKCEQNLGHDTMYWYKQDSKKFLKIMFSYNNKELIINETVPNRFSPKSPDKAHLNLHINSLELGDSAVYFCASSQDRIRTKAFFGQGTRLTVV.

This clonotype has only a few counts. The chain employs TRBV20-1 and TRBJ1-4; perhaps TRBD1 as D (5 bases). V was shortened by 0 bases and J by 4 bases, with 15 bases between the two germline ends. Germline V lookup: CDR1 DFQATT, CDR2 SNEGSKA (reference sequence). The CDR3 runs 16 residues. The CDR3 protein is CSARDRQGTFNEKLFF. CDR3 coding DNA: TGCAGTGCTAGAGATCGCCAGGGAACGTTTAATGAAAAACTGTTTTTT.

This clonotype was counted at least ten times. The CDR3 ends on some other residue instead of the conserved phenylalanine or tryptophan, so this is likely a read error. Because the CDR3's place on the DNA is in doubt, the DNA is left out and the CDR3 is given as listed by TCRdb. The chain combines TRBV18 with TRBJ2-3; whether TRBD2, the table's D call, matches the DNA was not checked. The CDR3 contains 13 residues when both ends are counted. Per germline, CDR1 KGHSH and CDR2 LQKENI. The CDR3 is CASSPRREGLPET.

This clonotype occurred many times. The chain combines TRBV20-1 with TRBJ2-1; tentatively, D is TRBD2 (6 bases). CDR1 is DFQATT and CDR2 is SNEGSKA in the germline V gene (reference sequence). This CDR3 is 13 amino acids long. The V and J ends lost 8 bases and 5 bases respectively, with 16 bases between them. CDR3 bases: TGCAGTCTTTGGCGGGGAGAAGACAATGAGCAGTTCTTC. This sequence encodes CSLWRGEDNEQFF.

There are many counts of this clonotype. The chain uses TRBV6-6 and TRBJ2-1; D call uncertain. V was pared by 5 bases and J by 2 bases, with 1 base between. The CDR3 extends over 11 amino acids. Looked up from germline, CDR1 is MNHNY and CDR2 is SVGAGI (reference sequence). CDR3 coding DNA: TGTGCCAGCAGTGCCTACAATGAGCAGTTCTTC. Protein product: CASSAYNEQFF.

There are a few counts of this clonotype. V usage is TRBV7-9 and J usage is TRBJ2-1; D remains unclear. Germline CDR1 SEHNR, CDR2 FQNEAQ (reference sequence). With 1 base removed from V and 6 bases from J, the gap between germline ends came to 16 bases. The CDR3 runs 16 residues. DNA for the CDR3: TGTGCCAGCAGCTTAGGGGTATTGGGCTTAATCAATGAGCAGTTCTTC. This sequence encodes CASSLGVLGLINEQFF.